The next 17 T cell receptor beta chains were all read from a single sample in a study of T cells in Graves' hyperthyroidism and ophthalmopathy. The CDR3 regions of TCR beta were amplified from RNA transcripts. HTBI primers were employed in a first-round RT-PCR of the TCR CDR3. From the multiplex PCR reads, TCRdb called clonotypes with MiXCR, one entry per CDR3 protein. The profile shows hundreds of thousands of distinct CDR3 sequences, less than 25% of them singletons. The sequenced sample consisted of blood. The receptors shown here come from a man aged 30 to 45 with Graves' ophthalmopathy.

The chain couples TRBV28 to TRBJ2-2; the D gene is possibly TRBD2 (6 bases). Trimming removed 8 bases at V and 1 base at J, with 17 bases between. The CDR3 is made up of 16 amino acids. From germline, CDR1 is MDHEN and CDR2 SYDVKM. CDR3 sequence (DNA): TGTGCCAGCGGAAAAGGATGGCGGGAGAACACCGGGGAGCTGTTTTTT. Encoded protein: CASGKGWRENTGELFF. The entire variable domain, with the rest obtained from reference TRBV28 and TRBJ2-2, is as follows: DVKVTQSSRYLVKRTGEKVFLECVQDMDHENMFWYRQDPGLGLRLIYFSYDVKMKEKGDIPEGYSVSREKKERFSLILESASTNQTSMYLCASGKGWRENTGELFFGEGSRLTVL.

This clonotype was seen more than once but under ten times. This rearrangement joins TRBV27 to TRBJ2-3; D could derive from TRBD1 or TRBD2 (5 bases each). V lost 4 bases, J lost 6 bases, and 17 bases lay in between. The length of the CDR3 is 15 residues. The germline gives CDR1 MNHEY, CDR2 SMNVEV (reference sequence). This CDR3 is CASSYLGVAADTQYF. Here the CDR3 DNA reads TGTGCCAGCAGTTACCTGGGGGTAGCTGCGGATACGCAGTATTTT.

This rearrangement joins TRBV10-3 to TRBJ2-3; D remains ambiguous. Germline assignment: CDR1 ENHRY and CDR2 SYGVKD. This CDR3 spans 14 amino acids. Trimming cost V 6 bases and J 5 bases, with 15 bases left between them. The DNA of the CDR3 is TGTGCCATCAGGGGCGGCCCCCCGGGAGATACGCAGTATTTT. Translation: CAIRGGPPGDTQYF.

This clonotype was counted a few times. The chain joins TRBV13 to TRBJ2-7; D could derive from TRBD1 or TRBD2 (6 bases each). CDR1 is PRHDT, CDR2 FYEKMQ, per germline (reference sequence). The V gene lost 5 bases and the J gene lost 7 bases, with 18 bases spanning the gap. The CDR3 has 14 amino acids. The CDR3 here is CASSVDGGRGEQYF. Here the CDR3 DNA reads TGTGCCAGCAGCGTAGATGGGGGGCGTGGTGAGCAGTACTTC.

In its sample, this clonotype was seen many times. V is TRBV28 and J is TRBJ1-5; TRBD1 matches 8 bases. J lost 1 base, V lost 6 bases, and 5 bases had no gene match. Germline CDR1 reads MDHEN; CDR2 reads SYDVKM. The length of the CDR3 is 15 residues. The CDR3 protein is CASRAGGLSNQPQHF. In DNA form, the CDR3 reads TGTGCCAGCAGAGCAGGGGGCTTAAGCAATCAGCCCCAGCATTTT.

A word on this clonotype: One junction end disagrees with the germline gene, perhaps due to a read error. This chain uses TRBV29-1 with TRBJ2-1, with 9 positions matching TRBD2. The germline gives CDR1 SQVTM, CDR2 ANQGSEA. This CDR3 contains 15 residues. CDR3: CSVQRRTSAYNGQFF. The DNA for the CDR3 is TGCAGCGTTCAGCGGAGGACTAGCGCGTACAATGGGCAGTTCTTC.

The CDR3 sequence is CAISESATSGANVLTF. The CDR3 DNA sequence: TGTGCCATCAGTGAATCAGCTACCTCTGGGGCCAACGTCCTGACTTTC. This sequence joins TRBV10-3 and TRBJ2-6; D unclear. V was cut by 3 bases and J by 0 bases, with 9 bases left in between. The V gene's germline CDR1 is ENHRY and CDR2 SYGVKD. The CDR3 has 16 amino acids.

V and J are TRBV20-1 and TRBJ2-3, with 8 bases aligning to TRBD1. CDR3 size: 17 residues. J gave up 5 bases and V 6 bases, and 19 bases lay outside the gene matches. Per the germline V gene, CDR1 is DFQATT and CDR2 is SNEGSKA (reference sequence). The CDR3, as DNA: TGCAGTGCGCAGACAGGACAGGGATTTTTACGCAGAGATACGCAGTATTTT. The encoded protein is CSAQTGQGFLRRDTQYF.

The chain joins TRBV7-8 to TRBJ2-3, with TRBD2 as a possible D gene (7 bases). Germline V gene lookup returns CDR1 SGHVS and CDR2 FQNEAQ. V was pared by 1 base and J by 6 bases, with 14 bases between. The CDR3 is 15 residues long. The CDR3 here is CASSLGGGHRDTQYF. In DNA, the CDR3 is TGTGCCAGCAGCTTAGGGGGGGGCCACCGGGATACGCAGTATTTT. The full variable domain, rest sourced from reference TRBV7-8 and TRBJ2-3, is GAGVSQSPRYKVAKRGQDVALRCDPISGHVSLFWYQQALGQGPEFLTYFQNEAQLDKSGLPSDRFFAERPEGSVSTLKIQRTQQEDSAVYLCASSLGGGHRDTQYFGPGTRLTVL.

There are a few counts of this clonotype. The chain joins TRBV28 to TRBJ1-4; D unclear. Germline CDR1 MDHEN, CDR2 SYDVKM. The V end was cut by 4 bases, the J end by 6 bases, with 18 bases between. This CDR3 has 16 residues. The CDR3 sequence is CASSSPRPGIYEKLFF. The DNA of the CDR3 is TGTGCCAGCAGTTCGCCTAGGCCGGGCATATATGAAAAACTGTTTTTT.

This clonotype was observed a few times. The chain joins TRBV5-1 to TRBJ2-3; D unclear. The V gene lost 1 base and the J gene lost 4 bases, with 10 bases spanning the gap. This CDR3 spans 14 amino acids. Per the germline V gene, CDR1 is SGHRS and CDR2 is YFSETQ. The CDR3 here is CASSLSSAADTQYF. CDR3 DNA sequence: TGCGCCAGCAGCTTGTCCTCTGCGGCAGATACGCAGTATTTT.

This clonotype was seen repeatedly, ten times or more. Relative to the germline gene, one junction end is altered; a read error may explain this. The genes are TRBV5-1 and TRBJ2-7; 11 bases fit TRBD1. Germline lookup yields CDR1 SGHRS and CDR2 YFSETQ. The CDR3 runs 14 residues. The CDR3 region has the DNA TGTGCCAGCAGTATTGGACAGGGGGCTTACGAGCAGTACTTC. As protein: CASSIGQGAYEQYF. Full variable domain (remainder filled in from reference TRBV5-1 and TRBJ2-7): KAGVTQTPRYLIKTRGQQVTLSCSPISGHRSVSWYQQTPGQGLQFLFEYFSETQRNKGNFPGRFSGRQFSNSRSEMNVSTLELGDSALYLCASSIGQGAYEQYFGPGTRLTVT.

V and J are TRBV5-1 and TRBJ2-4, with a tentative D call TRBD1 (7 bases). CDR1 is SGHRS, CDR2 YFSETQ, per germline. The CDR3 length is 19 residues. The V end lost 3 bases, the J end lost 5 bases, and 27 bases lay between the germline ends. The CDR3 DNA reads TGCGCCAGCAGCTCCCTGGGAGGTGGAGGGGGCGGTGATGAAAACATTCAGTACTTC. This translates into CASSSLGGGGGGDENIQYF.

Details on this clonotype: This CDR3 fails to terminate in the conserved phenylalanine or tryptophan, so it likely reflects a read error. The CDR3: CASSPGDTEAFI. CDR3 bases: TGTGCCAGCTCACCGGGGGACACTGAAGCTTTCATT. This rearrangement joins TRBV18 to TRBJ1-1, with a weak D call TRBD1 (5 bases). Germline CDR1 reads KGHSH; CDR2 reads LQKENI. The CDR3 is made up of 12 amino acids. V was trimmed by 3 bases and J by 3 bases, leaving 5 bases between them.

This clonotype was counted a few times. The V gene is TRBV20-1, the J gene TRBJ1-2; 8 bases are shared with TRBD1. The CDR3 totals 13 residues. The germline CDR1 and CDR2 sequences are DFQATT and SNEGSKA (reference sequence). As DNA, the CDR3 is TGCAGCGGGGGACAGGCTACCAACTATGGCTACACCTTC. This translates into CSGGQATNYGYTF.

As to this clonotype: A much larger clonotype is one base distant, so this may be a read error. No conserved phenylalanine or tryptophan is present at the end of the CDR3, so a read error is the likely explanation. This chain links TRBV12-3 or TRBV12-4 with TRBJ1-1; D is possibly TRBD1 (6 bases). CDR3 length: 12 residues. Trimming removed 6 bases from V and 3 bases from J, with 8 bases in between. CDR3 loop: CASSTGYTEAFS. The CDR3 DNA reads as TGTGCCAGCAGCACAGGGTACACTGAAGCTTTCTCT.

This clonotype was seen at least ten times. The CDR3 region is CASISEFQKLNTEAFF. The CDR3 region has the DNA TGTGCCAGCATTTCCGAATTTCAGAAATTAAACACTGAAGCTTTCTTT. V usage is TRBV28 and J usage is TRBJ1-1; D not certain. Germline CDR1 reads MDHEN; CDR2 reads SYDVKM. Trimming cost V 7 bases and J 2 bases, with 20 bases left between them. CDR3 size: 16 residues.